These 11 T cell receptor beta chains were all obtained from the same sample, sequenced in a study of cytomegalovirus exposure and HLA in healthy donors. The PCR contained 60 Vbeta and 13 Jbeta primers. Here immunoSEQ multiplex PCR was the method, and the copy in TCRdb shows in-frame clones only, minus some. The data contain 130,000 or so clones, 77% of them singletons. The source material was PBMCs. The receptors come from a female donor in good health and CMV-seronegative.

V and J are TRBV29-1 and TRBJ1-2, with D possibly being TRBD1 (6 bases). The V end was cut by 2 bases, the J end by 5 bases, with 9 bases between. Per germline, CDR1 SQVTM and CDR2 ANQGSEA. The CDR3 loop spans 12 amino acids. The CDR3, as DNA: TGCAGCGTTGAAAGGGGGGGATATGGCTACACCTTC. Encoded protein: CSVERGGYGYTF.

The chain couples TRBV28 to TRBJ1-5, with TRBD1 matching 7 bases. Trimming at V came to 6 bases and at J to 6 bases, leaving 8 bases not matched to a gene. Germline loops: CDR1 MDHEN, CDR2 SYDVKM. The CDR3 runs 14 residues. CDR3 in DNA: TGTGCCAGCAGACCTACAGGGGACGCTCAGCCCCAGCATTTT. It translates to CASRPTGDAQPQHF. The full variable domain, in which reference TRBV28 and TRBJ1-5 provide the parts outside the CDR3, is DVKVTQSSRYLVKRTGEKVFLECVQDMDHENMFWYRQDPGLGLRLIYFSYDVKMKEKGDIPEGYSVSREKKERFSLILESASTNQTSMYLCASRPTGDAQPQHFGDGTRLSIL.

This chain links TRBV7-9 with TRBJ1-5; D is possibly TRBD1 (6 bases). Germline lookup yields CDR1 SEHNR and CDR2 FQNEAQ (reference sequence). The CDR3 has 15 residues. V was cut by 4 bases and J by 6 bases, with 16 bases left in between. CDR3 bases: TGTGCCAGCAGCTCCTCCTCAAGGGGGGGTCAGCCCCAGCATTTT. Amino acids: CASSSSSRGGQPQHF.

The chain carries TRBV6-6 and TRBJ2-7, with 8 bases fitting TRBD1. Germline V CDR1 and CDR2: MNHNY, SVGAGI (reference sequence). This CDR3 is built from 16 residues. Trimming took 2 bases from V and 5 from J; bases not matched to a gene: 11. Here the CDR3 DNA reads TGTGCCAGCAGTTACCCATCGGGACAGGCCACCGACGAGCAGTACTTC. Protein sequence: CASSYPSGQATDEQYF.

The CDR3 spells CASSFGLAGITDTQYF. The DNA of the CDR3 is TGTGCCAGCAGCTTTGGGCTAGCGGGGATCACAGATACGCAGTATTTT. The genes are TRBV5-4 and TRBJ2-3, with 9 bases fitting TRBD2. After removal of 2 bases from V and 2 bases from J, the junction contained 6 bases not matched to a gene. Germline V gene lookup returns CDR1 SGHNT and CDR2 YYREEE (reference sequence). This CDR3 contains 16 residues. The full variable domain, completed using reference TRBV5-4 and TRBJ2-3, is ETGVTQSPTHLIKTRGQQVTLRCSSQSGHNTVSWYQQALGQGPQFIFQYYREEENGRGNFPPRFSGLQFPNYSSELNVNALELDDSALYLCASSFGLAGITDTQYFGPGTRLTVL.

V usage is TRBV6-5 and J usage is TRBJ1-5, with TRBD1 matching over 7 bases. The junction had 4 bases not matched to a gene; V was cut back by 5 bases and J by 3 bases. This CDR3 is built from 14 residues. The germline V gene encodes CDR1 MNHEY and CDR2 SVGAGI. CDR3 nucleotides: TGTGCCAGCAGTGAGACAGGGCCCAATCAGCCCCAGCATTTT. This codes for CASSETGPNQPQHF.

This clone came up a few times. CDR3 sequence: CASRQGNEKLFF. Written as DNA, the CDR3 is TGTGCCAGTAGACAGGGTAATGAAAAACTGTTTTTT. The V gene is TRBV2, the J gene TRBJ1-4, with 7 bases fitting TRBD1. The CDR3 length is 12 residues. Germline-derived CDR1 and CDR2 are SNHLY and FYNNEI. After removal of 9 bases from V and 4 bases from J, the junction contained 2 bases not matched to a gene.

The DNA of the CDR3 is TGTGCCAGCAGAAGGACAGGGGGGACCTACAATGAGCAGTTCTTC. Protein sequence: CASRRTGGTYNEQFF. This sequence joins TRBV28 and TRBJ2-1; TRBD1 matches 10 bases. Germline CDR1 MDHEN, CDR2 SYDVKM. This CDR3 region has 15 residues. V was clipped by 6 bases and J by 2 bases; unmatched bases: 4.

In its sample, this clone was seen a few times. This sequence joins TRBV19 and TRBJ1-1, with no clear D. V was shortened by 0 bases and J by 5 bases, with 10 bases between the two germline ends. Germline-derived CDR1 and CDR2 are LNHDA and SQIVND (reference sequence). This CDR3 has 14 residues. The chain's CDR3 is CASSIEARPTEAFF. The CDR3 DNA reads as TGTGCCAGTAGTATAGAAGCGAGGCCAACTGAAGCTTTCTTT.

V gene TRBV7-9 combines with J gene TRBJ1-3, with D hard to call. The CDR3 consists of 14 residues. The V gene's germline CDR1 is SEHNR and CDR2 FQNEAQ (reference sequence). Trimming pared 3 bases from V and 4 bases from J, leaving 10 bases between. Here the CDR3 reads CASSFDRSGNTIYF. The CDR3 DNA is TGTGCCAGCAGCTTCGATCGGTCAGGAAACACCATATATTTT.

The chain has TRBV19 and TRBJ1-5; perhaps TRBD1 as D (5 bases). Germline V gene lookup returns CDR1 LNHDA and CDR2 SQIVND (reference sequence). Trimming pared 7 bases from V and 3 bases from J, leaving 13 bases between. The CDR3 extends over 14 amino acids. CDR3 nucleotides: TGTGCCAGTAATGAGGGGAGGCTCAATCAGCCCCAGCATTTT. It encodes CASNEGRLNQPQHF.